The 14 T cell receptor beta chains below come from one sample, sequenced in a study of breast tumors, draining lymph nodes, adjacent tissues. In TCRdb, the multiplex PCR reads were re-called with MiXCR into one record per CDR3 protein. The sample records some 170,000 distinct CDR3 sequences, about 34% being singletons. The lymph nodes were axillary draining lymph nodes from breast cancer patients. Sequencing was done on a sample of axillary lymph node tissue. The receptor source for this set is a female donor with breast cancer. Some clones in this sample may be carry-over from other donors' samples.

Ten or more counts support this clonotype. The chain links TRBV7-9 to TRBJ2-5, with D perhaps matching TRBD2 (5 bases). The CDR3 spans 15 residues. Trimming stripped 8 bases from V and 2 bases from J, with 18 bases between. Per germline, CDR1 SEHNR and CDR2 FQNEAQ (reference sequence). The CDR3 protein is CASGIGLIAQETQYF. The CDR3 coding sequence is TGTGCCAGCGGAATCGGACTGATTGCTCAAGAGACCCAGTACTTC.

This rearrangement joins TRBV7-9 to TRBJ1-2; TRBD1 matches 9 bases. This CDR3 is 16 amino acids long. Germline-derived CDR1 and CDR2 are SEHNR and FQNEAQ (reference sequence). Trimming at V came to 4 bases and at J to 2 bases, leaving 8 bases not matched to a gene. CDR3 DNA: TGTGCCAGCAGCTCAGATACAGGGGGCTCAAACTATGGCTACACCTTC. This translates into CASSSDTGGSNYGYTF.

The CDR3 nucleotides read TGCGCCAGCAGCCAATTGGCAGGGGCCGGTTCTGGGGAGACCCAGTACTTC. It codes for CASSQLAGAGSGETQYF. The rearrangement uses TRBV4-3 and TRBJ2-5; TRBD1 is a possible D gene (6 bases). This CDR3 region has 17 residues. Trimming cost V 2 bases and J 5 bases, with 21 bases left between them. CDR1 LGHNA and CDR2 YSLEER come from the germline V gene.

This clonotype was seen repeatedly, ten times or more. As DNA, the CDR3 is TGCGCCAGCAGTTACGGACAAGGGTCTAGCTCCTACAATGAGCAGTTCTTC. This gives the protein CASSYGQGSSSYNEQFF. The genes are TRBV5-1 and TRBJ2-1; a possible D gene is TRBD1 (5 bases). CDR1 is SGHRS and CDR2 is YFSETQ in the germline V gene. This CDR3 is built from 17 residues. The V gene lost 5 bases and the J gene lost 0 bases, with 18 bases spanning the gap.

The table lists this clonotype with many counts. DNA of the CDR3: TGTGCCAGCAGGGGGAGGTCCTACGAGCAGTACTTC. Its protein product is CASRGRSYEQYF. The rearrangement joins TRBV27 to TRBJ2-7; a possible D gene is TRBD2 (6 bases). The V end lost 6 bases, the J end lost 1 base, and 7 bases lay between the germline ends. This CDR3 contains 12 residues. CDR1 MNHEY and CDR2 SMNVEV come from the germline V gene (reference sequence).

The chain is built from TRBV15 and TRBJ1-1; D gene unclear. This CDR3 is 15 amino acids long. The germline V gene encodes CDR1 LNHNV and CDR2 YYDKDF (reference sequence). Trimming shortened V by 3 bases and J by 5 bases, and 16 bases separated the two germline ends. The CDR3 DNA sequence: TGTGCCACCAGCAGGATTCAGCAGTGGGGTACTGAAGCTTTCTTT. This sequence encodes CATSRIQQWGTEAFF.

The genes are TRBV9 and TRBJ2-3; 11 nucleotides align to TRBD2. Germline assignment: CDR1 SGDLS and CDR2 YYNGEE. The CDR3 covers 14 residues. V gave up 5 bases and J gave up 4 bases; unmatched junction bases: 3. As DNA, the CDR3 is TGTGCCAGCAGTAGCGGGGGGGCCGCAGATACGCAGTATTTT. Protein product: CASSSGGAADTQYF.

The CDR3 DNA follows: TGTGCCATCAGTGACCCCATACCAGGGGAGCTGTTTTTT. Translated, it gives CAISDPIPGELFF. This sequence joins TRBV10-3 and TRBJ2-2; D gene uncertain. This CDR3 comprises 13 residues. Germline CDR1 is ENHRY and CDR2 is SYGVKD. Deletions cut 3 bases from V and 8 bases from J, with 10 bases between.

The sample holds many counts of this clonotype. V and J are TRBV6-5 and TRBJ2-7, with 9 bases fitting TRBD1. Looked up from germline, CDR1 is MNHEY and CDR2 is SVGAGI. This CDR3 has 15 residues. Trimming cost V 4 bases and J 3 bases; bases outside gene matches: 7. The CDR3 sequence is CASSFSGTGSYEQYF. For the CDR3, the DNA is TGTGCCAGCAGTTTTTCCGGGACAGGGAGCTACGAGCAGTACTTC.

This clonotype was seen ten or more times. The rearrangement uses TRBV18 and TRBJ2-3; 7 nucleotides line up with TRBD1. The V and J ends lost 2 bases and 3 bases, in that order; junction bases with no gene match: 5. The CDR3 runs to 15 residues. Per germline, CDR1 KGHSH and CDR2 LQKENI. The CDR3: CASSPWRQGTDTQYF. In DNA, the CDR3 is TGTGCCAGCTCACCATGGAGACAGGGAACAGATACGCAGTATTTT.

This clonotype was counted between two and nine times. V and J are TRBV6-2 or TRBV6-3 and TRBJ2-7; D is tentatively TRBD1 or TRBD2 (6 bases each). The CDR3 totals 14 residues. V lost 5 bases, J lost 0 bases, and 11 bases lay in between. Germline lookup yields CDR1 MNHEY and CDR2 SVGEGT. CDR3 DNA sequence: TGTGCCAGCAGTCACGGGGGCCCCTCCTACGAGCAGTACTTC. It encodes CASSHGGPSYEQYF.

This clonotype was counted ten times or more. CDR3: CASSPQGLPPYEQYF. CDR3 nucleotide sequence: TGTGCCAGCAGTCCGCAAGGTCTACCGCCCTACGAGCAGTACTTC. V and J are TRBV28 and TRBJ2-7; D is unresolved. Germline assignment: CDR1 MDHEN and CDR2 SYDVKM. CDR3 length: 15 residues. Trimming pared 5 bases from V and 2 bases from J, leaving 16 bases between. Combining the CDR3 with reference TRBV28 and TRBJ2-7 gives the whole variable domain DVKVTQSSRYLVKRTGEKVFLECVQDMDHENMFWYRQDPGLGLRLIYFSYDVKMKEKGDIPEGYSVSREKKERFSLILESASTNQTSMYLCASSPQGLPPYEQYFGPGTRLTVT.

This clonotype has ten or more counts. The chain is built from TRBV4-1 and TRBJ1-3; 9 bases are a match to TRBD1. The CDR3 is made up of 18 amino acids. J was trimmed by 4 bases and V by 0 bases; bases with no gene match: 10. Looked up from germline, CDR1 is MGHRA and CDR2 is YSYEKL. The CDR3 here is CASSQDGTGFVAGNTIYF. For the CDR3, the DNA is TGCGCCAGCAGCCAAGATGGGACAGGGTTTGTGGCGGGAAACACCATATATTTT.

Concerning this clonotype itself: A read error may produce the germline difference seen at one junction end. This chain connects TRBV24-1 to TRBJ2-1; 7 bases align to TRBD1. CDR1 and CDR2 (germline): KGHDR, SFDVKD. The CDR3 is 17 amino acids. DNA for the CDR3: TGTGCCGCCAGTGCCCCGGGACAGCTAGCCCGTGACAACGAGCAGTTCTTC. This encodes CAASAPGQLARDNEQFF.